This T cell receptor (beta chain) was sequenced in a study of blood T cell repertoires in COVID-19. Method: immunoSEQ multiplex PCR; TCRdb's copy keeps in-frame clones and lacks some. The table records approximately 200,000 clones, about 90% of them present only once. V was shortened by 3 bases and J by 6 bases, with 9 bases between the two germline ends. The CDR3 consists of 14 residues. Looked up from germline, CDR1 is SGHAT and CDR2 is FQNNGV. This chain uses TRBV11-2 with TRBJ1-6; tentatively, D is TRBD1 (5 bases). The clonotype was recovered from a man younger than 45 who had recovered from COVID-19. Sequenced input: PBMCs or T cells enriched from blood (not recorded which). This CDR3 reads CASSLGTGNSPLHF. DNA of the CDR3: TGTGCCAGCAGCTTGGGCACAGGTAATTCACCCCTCCACTTT.